This entry is about one T cell receptor (beta chain). This sample is part of a study of shared clonotypes between healthy human individuals. About the study: Contributing individuals were a couple of females and three males aged 18 to 49.

This CDR3 has 16 residues. The V gene end was trimmed by 1 base and the J gene end by 1 base; junction bases not matched to a gene: 7. Germline CDR1 is SGHRS and CDR2 is YFSETQ. It was at deep level that the assay was run. Here immunoSEQ multiplex PCR was the method, and the copy in TCRdb shows in-frame clones only, minus some. This table holds roughly 660,000 clones, around 91% found once. The sequence was collected from a man aged 18 to 29 in good health. Some clones in this sample may be carry-over from other donors' samples. The sequencing input was memory CD8+ T cells from PBMCs. Documented subset: CD45RO+ cells pooled with CCR7-negative TemRA cells. The gene calls are TRBV5-1 and TRBJ2-5; the match to TRBD2 covers 7 bases. In nucleotides, the CDR3 is TGCGCCAGCAGCTTGCCGGGGGGTCGGGTCCAAGAGACCCAGTACTTC. It is translated as CASSLPGGRVQETQYF.